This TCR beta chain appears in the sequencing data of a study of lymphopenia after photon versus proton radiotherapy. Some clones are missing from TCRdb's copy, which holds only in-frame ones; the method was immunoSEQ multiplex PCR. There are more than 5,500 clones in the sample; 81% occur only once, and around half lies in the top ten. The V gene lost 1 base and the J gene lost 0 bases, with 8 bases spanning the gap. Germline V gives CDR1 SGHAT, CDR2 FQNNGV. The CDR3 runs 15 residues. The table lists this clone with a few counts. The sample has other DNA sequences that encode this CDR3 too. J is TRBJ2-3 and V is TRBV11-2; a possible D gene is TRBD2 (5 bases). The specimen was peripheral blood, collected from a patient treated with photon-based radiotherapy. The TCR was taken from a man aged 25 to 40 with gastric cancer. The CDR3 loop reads CASSLASGSTDTQYF. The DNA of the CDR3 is TGTGCCAGCAGCTTAGCCAGCGGAAGCACAGATACGCAGTATTTT.